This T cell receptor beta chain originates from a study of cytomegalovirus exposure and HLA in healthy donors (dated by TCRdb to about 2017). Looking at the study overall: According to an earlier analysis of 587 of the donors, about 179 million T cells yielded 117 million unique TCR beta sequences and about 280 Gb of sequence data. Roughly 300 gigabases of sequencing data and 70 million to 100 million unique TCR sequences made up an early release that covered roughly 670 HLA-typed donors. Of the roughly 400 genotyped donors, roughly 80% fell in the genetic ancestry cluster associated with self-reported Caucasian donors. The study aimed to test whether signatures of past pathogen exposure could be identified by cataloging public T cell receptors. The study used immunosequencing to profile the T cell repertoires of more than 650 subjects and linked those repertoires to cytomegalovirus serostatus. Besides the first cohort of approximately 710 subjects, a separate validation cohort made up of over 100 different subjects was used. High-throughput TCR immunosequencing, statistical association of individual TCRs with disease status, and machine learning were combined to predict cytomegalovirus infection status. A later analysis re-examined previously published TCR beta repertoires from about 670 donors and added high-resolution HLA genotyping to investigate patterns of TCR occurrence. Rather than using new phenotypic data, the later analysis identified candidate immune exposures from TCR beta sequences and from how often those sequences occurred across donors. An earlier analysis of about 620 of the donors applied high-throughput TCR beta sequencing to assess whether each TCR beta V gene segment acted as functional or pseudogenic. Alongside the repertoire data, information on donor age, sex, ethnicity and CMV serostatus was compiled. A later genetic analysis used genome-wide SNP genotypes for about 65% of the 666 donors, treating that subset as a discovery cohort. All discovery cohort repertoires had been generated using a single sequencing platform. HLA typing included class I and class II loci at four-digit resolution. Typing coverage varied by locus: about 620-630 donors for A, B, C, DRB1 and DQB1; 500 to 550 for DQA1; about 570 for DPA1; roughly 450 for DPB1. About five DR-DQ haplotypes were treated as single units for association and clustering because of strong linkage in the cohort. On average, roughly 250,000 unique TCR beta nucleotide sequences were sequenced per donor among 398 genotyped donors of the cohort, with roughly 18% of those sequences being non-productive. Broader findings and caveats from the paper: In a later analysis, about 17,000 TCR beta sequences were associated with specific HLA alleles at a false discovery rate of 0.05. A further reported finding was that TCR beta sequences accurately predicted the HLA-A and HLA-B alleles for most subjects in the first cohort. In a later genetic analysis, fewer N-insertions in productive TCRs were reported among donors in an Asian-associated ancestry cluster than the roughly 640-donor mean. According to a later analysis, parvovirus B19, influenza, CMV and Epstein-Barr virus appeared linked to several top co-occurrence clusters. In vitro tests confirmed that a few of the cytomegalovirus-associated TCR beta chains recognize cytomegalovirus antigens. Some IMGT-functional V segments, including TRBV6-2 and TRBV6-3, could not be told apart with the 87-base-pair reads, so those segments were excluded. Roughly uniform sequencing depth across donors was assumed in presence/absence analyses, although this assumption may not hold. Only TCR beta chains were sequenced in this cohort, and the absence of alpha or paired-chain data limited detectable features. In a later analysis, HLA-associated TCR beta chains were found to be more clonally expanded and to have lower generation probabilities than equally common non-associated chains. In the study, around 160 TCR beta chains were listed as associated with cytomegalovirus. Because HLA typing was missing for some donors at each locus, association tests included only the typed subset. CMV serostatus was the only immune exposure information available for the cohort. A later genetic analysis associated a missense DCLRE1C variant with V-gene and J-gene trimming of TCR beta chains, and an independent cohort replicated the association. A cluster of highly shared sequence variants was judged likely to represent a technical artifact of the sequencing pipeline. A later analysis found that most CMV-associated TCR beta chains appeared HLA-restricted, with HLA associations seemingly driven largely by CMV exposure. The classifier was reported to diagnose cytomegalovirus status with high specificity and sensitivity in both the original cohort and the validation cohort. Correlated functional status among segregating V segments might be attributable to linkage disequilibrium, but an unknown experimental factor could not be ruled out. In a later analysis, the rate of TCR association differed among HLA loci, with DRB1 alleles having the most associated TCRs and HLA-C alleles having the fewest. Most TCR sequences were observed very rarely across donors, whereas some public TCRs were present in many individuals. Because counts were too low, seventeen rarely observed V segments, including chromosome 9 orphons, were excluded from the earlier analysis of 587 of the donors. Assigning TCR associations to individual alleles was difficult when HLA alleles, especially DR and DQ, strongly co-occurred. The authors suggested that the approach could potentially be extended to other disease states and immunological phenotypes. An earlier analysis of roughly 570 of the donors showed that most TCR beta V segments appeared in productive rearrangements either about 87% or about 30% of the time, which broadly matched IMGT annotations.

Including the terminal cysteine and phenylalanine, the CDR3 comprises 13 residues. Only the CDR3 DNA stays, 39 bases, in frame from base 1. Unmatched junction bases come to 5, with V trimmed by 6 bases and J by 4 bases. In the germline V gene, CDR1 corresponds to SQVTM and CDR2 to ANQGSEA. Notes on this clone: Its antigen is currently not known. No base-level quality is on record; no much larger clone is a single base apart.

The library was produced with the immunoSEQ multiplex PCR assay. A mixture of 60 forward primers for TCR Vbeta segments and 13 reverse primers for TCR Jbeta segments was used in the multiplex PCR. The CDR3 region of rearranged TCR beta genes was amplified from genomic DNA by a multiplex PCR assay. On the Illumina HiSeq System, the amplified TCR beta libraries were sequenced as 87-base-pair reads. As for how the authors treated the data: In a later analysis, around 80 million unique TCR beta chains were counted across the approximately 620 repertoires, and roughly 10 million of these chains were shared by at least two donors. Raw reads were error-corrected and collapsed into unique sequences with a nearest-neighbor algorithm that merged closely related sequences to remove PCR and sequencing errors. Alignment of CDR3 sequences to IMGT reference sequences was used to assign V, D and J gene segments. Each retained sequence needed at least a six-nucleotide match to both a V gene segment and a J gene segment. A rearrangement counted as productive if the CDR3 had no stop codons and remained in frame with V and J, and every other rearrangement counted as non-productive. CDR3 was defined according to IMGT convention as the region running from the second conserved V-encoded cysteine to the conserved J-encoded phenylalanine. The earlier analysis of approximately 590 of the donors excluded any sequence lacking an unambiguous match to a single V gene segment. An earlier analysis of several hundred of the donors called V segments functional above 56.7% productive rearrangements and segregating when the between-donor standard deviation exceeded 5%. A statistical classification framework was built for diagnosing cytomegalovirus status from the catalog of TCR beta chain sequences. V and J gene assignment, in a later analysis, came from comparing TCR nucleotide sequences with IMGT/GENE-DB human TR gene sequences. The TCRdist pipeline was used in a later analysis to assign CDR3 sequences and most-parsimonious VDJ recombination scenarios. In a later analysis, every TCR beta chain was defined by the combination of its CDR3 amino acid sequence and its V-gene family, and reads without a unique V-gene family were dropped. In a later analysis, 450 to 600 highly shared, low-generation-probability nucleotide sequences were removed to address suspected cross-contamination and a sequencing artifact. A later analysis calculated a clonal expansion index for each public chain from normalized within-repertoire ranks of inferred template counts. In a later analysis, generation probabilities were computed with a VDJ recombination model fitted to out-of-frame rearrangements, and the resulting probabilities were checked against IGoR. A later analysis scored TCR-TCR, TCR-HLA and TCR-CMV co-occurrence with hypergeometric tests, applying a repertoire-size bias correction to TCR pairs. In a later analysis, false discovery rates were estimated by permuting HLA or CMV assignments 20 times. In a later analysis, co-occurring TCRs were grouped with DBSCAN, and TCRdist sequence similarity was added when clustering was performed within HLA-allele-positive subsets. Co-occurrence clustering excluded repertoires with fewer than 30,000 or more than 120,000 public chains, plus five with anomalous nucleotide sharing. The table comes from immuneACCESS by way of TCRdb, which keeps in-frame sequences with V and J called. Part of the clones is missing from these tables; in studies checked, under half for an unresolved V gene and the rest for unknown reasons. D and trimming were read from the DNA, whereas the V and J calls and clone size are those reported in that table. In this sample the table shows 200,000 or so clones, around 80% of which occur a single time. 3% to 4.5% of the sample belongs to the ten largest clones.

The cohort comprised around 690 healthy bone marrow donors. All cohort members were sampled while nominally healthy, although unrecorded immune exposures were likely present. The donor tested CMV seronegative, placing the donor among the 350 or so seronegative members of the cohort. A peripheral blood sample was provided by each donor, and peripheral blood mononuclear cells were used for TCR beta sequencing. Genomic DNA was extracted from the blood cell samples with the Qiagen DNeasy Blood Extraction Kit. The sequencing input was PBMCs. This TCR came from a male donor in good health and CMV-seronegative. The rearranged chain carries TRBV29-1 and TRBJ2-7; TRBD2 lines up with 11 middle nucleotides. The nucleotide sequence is TGCAGCGTAGCGGGACTAGCGGCATACGAGCAGTACTTC. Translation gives CSVAGLAAYEQYF.